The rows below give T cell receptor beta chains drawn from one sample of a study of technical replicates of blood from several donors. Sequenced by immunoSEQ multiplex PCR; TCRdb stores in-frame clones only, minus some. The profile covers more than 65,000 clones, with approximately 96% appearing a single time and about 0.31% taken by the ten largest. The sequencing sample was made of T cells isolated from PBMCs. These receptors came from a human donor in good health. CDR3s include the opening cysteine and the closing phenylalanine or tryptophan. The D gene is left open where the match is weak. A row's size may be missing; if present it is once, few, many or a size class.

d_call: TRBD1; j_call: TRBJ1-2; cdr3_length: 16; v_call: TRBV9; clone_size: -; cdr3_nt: TGTGCCAGCAGCGTAGAAAGGGACAGGGTTAACTATGGCTACACCTTC; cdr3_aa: CASSVERDRVNYGYTF
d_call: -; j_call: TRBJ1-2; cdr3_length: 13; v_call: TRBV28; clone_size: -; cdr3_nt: TGTGCCAGCAGCTCCGAGACGGGGTATGGCTACACCTTC; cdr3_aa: CASSSETGYGYTF
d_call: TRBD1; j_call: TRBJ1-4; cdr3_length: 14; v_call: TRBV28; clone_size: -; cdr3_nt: TGTGCCAGCAGTGTTCAGGGGGCTGATGAAAAACTGTTTTTT; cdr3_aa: CASSVQGADEKLFF
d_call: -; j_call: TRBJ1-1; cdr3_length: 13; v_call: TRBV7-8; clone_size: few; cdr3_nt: TGTGCCAGCAGGATAACAGCCAACACTGAAGCTTTCTTT; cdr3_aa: CASRITANTEAFF
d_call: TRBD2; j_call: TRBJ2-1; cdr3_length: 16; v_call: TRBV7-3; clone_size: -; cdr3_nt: TGTGCCAGCAGCTTCCTAGCGGGAGGGTCGCTGACAGAGCAGTTCTTC; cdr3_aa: CASSFLAGGSLTEQFF
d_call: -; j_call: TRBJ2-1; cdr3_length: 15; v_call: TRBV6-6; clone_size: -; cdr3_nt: TGTGCCAGCAGTTACTCTCAGGCTAACTACAATGAGCAGTTCTTC; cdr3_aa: CASSYSQANYNEQFF
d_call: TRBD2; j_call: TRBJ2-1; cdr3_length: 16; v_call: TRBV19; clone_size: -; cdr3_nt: TGTGCCAGTAGTTTCTCCGGACTAGCGGTTTTCAATGAGCAGTTCTTC; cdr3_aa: CASSFSGLAVFNEQFF
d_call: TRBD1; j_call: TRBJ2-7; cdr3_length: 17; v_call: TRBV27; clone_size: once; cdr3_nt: TGTGCCAGCAGTTTATCCTTGGGGGACAGGGGGCTCTACGAGCAGTACTTC; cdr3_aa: CASSLSLGDRGLYEQYF
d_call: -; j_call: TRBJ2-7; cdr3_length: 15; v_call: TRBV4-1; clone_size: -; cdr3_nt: TGCGCCAGCAGCCTCCAACAGGCCTCGTTTGACGAGCAGTACTTC; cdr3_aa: CASSLQQASFDEQYF
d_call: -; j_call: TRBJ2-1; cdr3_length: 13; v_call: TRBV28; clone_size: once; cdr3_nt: TGTGCCAGCAAGCCTGGTACCTACAATGAGCAGTTCTTC; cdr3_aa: CASKPGTYNEQFF
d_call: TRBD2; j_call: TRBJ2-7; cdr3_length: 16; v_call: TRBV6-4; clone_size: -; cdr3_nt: TGTGCCAGCAGTGACCTCCCACTAGCGGGAGTTTACGAGCAGTACTTC; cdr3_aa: CASSDLPLAGVYEQYF
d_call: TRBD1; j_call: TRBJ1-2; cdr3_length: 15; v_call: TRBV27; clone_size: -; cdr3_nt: TGTGCCACGTCGCTATGGGGACAGGGGGTGGGTGGCTACACCTTC; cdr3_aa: CATSLWGQGVGGYTF
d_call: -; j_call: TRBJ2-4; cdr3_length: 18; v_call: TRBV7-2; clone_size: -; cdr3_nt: TGTGCCAGCAGCTATACACCCTACAGGGCAATCAGTACAAACATTCAGTACTTC; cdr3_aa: CASSYTPYRAISTNIQYF
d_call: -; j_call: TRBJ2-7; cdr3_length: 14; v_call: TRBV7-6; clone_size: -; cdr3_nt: TGTGCCAGCAGCTTCGCACAGGGCGACTACGAGCAGTACTTC; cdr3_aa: CASSFAQGDYEQYF
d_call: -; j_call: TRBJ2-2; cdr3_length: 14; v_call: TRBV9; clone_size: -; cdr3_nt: TGTGCCAGCAGCTCCGGACTAAACACCGGGGAGCTGTTTTTT; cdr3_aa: CASSSGLNTGELFF
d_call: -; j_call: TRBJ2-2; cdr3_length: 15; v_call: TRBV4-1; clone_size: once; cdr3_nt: TGCGCCAGCAGCCAAAGACTAAGGAACACCGGGGAGCTGTTTTTT; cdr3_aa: CASSQRLRNTGELFF
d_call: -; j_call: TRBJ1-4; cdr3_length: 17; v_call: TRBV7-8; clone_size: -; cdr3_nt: TGTGCCAGCAGCTTAGCGTTGGGCAGGGCCGCTAATGAAAAACTGTTTTTT; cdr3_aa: CASSLALGRAANEKLFF
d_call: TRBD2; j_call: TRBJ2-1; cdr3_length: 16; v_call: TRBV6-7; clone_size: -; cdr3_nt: TGTGCCAGCAGTTGTCTTCCCGGGAGGTATTATAATGAGCAGTTCTTC; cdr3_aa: CASSCLPGRYYNEQFF
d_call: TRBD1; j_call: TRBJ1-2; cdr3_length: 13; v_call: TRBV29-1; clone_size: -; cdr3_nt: TGCAGCGTGATGACAGGGGAAATACTTGGCTACACCTTC; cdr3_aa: CSVMTGEILGYTF
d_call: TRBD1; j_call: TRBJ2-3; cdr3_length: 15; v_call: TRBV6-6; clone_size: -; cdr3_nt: TGTGCCAGCAGTTACCATACAGGGGTCACAGATACGCAGTATTTT; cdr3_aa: CASSYHTGVTDTQYF
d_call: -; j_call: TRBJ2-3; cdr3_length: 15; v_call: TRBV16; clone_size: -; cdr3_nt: TGTGCCAGCAGCCCCGAGGCCGTTAGCACAGATACGCAGTATTTT; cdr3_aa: CASSPEAVSTDTQYF
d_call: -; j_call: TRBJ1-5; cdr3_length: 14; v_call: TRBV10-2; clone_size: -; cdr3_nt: TGCGCCAGCAGCCCTACAGGGTTCAATCAGCCCCAGCATTTT; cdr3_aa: CASSPTGFNQPQHF
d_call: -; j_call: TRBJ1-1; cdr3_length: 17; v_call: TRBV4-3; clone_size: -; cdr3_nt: TGCGCCAGCAGCCACTATTTACGGACAGCCTTGAACACTGAAGCTTTCTTT; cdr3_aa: CASSHYLRTALNTEAFF
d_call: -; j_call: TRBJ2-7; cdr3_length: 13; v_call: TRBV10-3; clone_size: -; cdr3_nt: TGTGCCATCAGTGAGTCGACGGGGTACGAGCAGTACTTC; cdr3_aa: CAISESTGYEQYF
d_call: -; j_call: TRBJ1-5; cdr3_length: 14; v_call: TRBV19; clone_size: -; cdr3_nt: TGTGCCAGTAGTACTGCACAGGGCAATCAGCCCCAGCATTTT; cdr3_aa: CASSTAQGNQPQHF
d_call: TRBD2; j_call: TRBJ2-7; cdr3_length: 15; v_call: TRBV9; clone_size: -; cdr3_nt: TGTGCCAGCAGCGTTAGAGCGGGAGTAACCTACGAGCAGTACTTC; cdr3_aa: CASSVRAGVTYEQYF
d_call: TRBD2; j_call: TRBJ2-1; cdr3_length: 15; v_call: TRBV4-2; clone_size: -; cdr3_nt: TGTGCCAGCAGCCAAGTCGGGAGGGCCACCAATGAGCAGTTCTTC; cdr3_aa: CASSQVGRATNEQFF
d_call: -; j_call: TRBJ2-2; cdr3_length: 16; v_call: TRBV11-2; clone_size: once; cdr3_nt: TGTGCCAGCAGCTTAGATCCCGGTTCGAACACCGGGGAGCTGTTTTTT; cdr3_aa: CASSLDPGSNTGELFF
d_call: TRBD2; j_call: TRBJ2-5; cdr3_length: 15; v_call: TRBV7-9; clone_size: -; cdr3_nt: TGTGCCAGCAGCTTAAAGGGTACGGGAGGGGAGACCCAGTACTTC; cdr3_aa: CASSLKGTGGETQYF
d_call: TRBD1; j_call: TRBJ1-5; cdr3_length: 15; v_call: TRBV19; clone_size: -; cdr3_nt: TGTGCCAGTTACCCCTCGGGACAGGGGTACCAGCCCCAGCATTTT; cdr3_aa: CASYPSGQGYQPQHF
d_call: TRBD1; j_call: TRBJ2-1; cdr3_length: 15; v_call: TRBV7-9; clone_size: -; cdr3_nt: TGTGCCAGCAGCTTAGAAGGGACAGGCGACAATGAGCAGTTCTTC; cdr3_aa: CASSLEGTGDNEQFF
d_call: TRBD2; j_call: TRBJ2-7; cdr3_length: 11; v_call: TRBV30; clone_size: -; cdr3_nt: TGTGCCTGCGGGAGGGCCTACGAGCAGTACTTC; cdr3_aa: CACGRAYEQYF
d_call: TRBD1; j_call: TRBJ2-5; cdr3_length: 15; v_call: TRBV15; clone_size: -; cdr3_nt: TGTGCCACCAGCAGAGATCTAGGGGGCGGTGAGACCCAGTACTTC; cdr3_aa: CATSRDLGGGETQYF
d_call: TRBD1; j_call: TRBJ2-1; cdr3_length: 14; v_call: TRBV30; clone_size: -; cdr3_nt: TGTGCCTGGGATCCGGGACAGGGATACAATGAGCAGTTCTTC; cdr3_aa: CAWDPGQGYNEQFF
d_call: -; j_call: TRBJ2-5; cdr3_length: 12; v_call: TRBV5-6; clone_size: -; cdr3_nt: TGTGCCAGCAACCCCCCGGGAAAGACCCAGTACTTC; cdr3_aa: CASNPPGKTQYF
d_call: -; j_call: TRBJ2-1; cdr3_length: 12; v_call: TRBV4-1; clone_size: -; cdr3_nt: TGCGCCAGCAGCCAGCGGTTGGATGAGCAGTTCTTC; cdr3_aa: CASSQRLDEQFF
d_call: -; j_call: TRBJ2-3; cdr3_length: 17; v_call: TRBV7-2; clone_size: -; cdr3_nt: TGTGCCAGCAGCCTACACGAAAACAGCGGAATCACAGATACGCAGTATTTT; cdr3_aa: CASSLHENSGITDTQYF
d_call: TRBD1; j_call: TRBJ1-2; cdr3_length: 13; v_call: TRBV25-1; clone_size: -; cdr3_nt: TGTGCCAGCAGACAGGGGGTTAACTATGGCTACACCTTC; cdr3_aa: CASRQGVNYGYTF
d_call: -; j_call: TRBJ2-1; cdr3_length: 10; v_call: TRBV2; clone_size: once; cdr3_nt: TGTGCCAGCAGTAGCGGTGAGCAGTTCTTC; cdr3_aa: CASSSGEQFF
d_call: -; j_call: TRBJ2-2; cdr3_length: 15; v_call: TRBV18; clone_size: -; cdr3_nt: TGTGCCAGCTCGCCCGGGCGGGTGAACACCGGGGAGCTGTTTTTT; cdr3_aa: CASSPGRVNTGELFF
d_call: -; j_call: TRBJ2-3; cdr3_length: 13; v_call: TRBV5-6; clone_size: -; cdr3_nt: TGTGCCAGCAGCTTGACTTCTTCAAGTACGCAGTATTTT; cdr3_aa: CASSLTSSSTQYF
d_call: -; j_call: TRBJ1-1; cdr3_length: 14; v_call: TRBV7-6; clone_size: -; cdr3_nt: TGTGCCAGCAGCTTATTTGGGGAGGGGACTGAAGCTTTCTTT; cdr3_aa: CASSLFGEGTEAFF
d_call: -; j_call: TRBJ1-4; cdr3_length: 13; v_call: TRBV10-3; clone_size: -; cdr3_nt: TGTGCCATCAGTGAGGACAGCTCTGAAAAACTGTTTTTT; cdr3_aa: CAISEDSSEKLFF
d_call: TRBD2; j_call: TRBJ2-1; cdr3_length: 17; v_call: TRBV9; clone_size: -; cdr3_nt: TGTGCCAGCAGCGTAGGGTCTAGCGGGACTCCTACCAATGAGCAGTTCTTC; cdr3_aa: CASSVGSSGTPTNEQFF
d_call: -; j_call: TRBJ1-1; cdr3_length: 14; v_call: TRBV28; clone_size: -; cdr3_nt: TGTGCCAGCAGTCCGACAGGAGAGAACACTGAAGCTTTCTTT; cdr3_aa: CASSPTGENTEAFF
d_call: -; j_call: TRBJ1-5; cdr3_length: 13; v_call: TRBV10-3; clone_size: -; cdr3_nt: TGTGCCGTCCGGGACACGGGTAATCAGCCCCAGCATTTT; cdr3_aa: CAVRDTGNQPQHF
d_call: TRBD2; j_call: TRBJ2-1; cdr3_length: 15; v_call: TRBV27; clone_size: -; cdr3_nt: TGTGCCAGCAGGAGTAGCGGGAAGCTCTACAATGAGCAGTTCTTC; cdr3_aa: CASRSSGKLYNEQFF
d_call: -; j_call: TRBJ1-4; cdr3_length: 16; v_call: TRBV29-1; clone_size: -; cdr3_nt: TGCAGCGTTGGTTACGGGGTTTTTGCAACTAATGAAAAACTGTTTTTT; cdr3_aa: CSVGYGVFATNEKLFF
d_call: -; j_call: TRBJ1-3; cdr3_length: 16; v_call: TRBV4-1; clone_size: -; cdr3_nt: TGCGCCAGCAGCCAAGATAGGGGGAGCTCTGGAAACACCATATATTTT; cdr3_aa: CASSQDRGSSGNTIYF
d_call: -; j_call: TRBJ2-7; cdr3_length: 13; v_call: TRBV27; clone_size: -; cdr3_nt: TGTGCCAGCAGTTTAAAGCGGGCCTACGAGCAGTACTTC; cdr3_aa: CASSLKRAYEQYF
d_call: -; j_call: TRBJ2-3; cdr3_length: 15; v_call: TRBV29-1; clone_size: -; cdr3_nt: TGCAGCGTTGTATATGGGGGGGCGTCCACAGATACGCAGTATTTT; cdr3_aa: CSVVYGGASTDTQYF
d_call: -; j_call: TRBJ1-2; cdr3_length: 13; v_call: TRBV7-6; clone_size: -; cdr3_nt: TGTGCCAGCAGCTTAGAAAGCAACTATGGCTACACCTTC; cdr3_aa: CASSLESNYGYTF
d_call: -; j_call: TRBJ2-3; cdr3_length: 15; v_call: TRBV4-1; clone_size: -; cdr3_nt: TGCGCCAGCAGCGTCCGGGACACAAGCACAGATACGCAGTATTTT; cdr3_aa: CASSVRDTSTDTQYF
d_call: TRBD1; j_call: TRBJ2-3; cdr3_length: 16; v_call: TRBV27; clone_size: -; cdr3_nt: TGTGCCAGCAGTGACAGAGGGACAGAGCTATTACGGGAGCAGTATTTT; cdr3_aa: CASSDRGTELLREQYF
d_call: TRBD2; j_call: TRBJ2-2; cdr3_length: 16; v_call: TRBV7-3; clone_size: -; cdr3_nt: TGTGCCAGCGGCAGCGGGAGGGCCCGGAACACCGGGGAGCTGTTTTTT; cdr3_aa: CASGSGRARNTGELFF
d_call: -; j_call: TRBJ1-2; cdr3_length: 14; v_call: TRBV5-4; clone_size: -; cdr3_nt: TGTGCCAGCAGCTTGAGGGACATAAACTATGGCTACACCTTC; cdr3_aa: CASSLRDINYGYTF
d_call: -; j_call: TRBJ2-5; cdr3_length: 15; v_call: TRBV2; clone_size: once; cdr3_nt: TGTGCCAGCATTAAGGGACTTAACTTCCAAGAGACCCAGTACTTC; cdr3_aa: CASIKGLNFQETQYF
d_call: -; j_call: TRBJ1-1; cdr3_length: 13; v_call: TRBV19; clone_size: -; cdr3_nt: TGTGCCAGTAGTATGAGACAGTACACTGAAGCTTTCTTT; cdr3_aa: CASSMRQYTEAFF
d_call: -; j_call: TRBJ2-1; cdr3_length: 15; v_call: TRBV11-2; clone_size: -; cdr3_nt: TGTGCCAGCAGCTTAGGTCAGGGTAGCTACAATGAGCAGTTCTTC; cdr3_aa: CASSLGQGSYNEQFF
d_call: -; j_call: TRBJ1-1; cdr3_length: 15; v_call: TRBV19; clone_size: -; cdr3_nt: TGTGCCAGTAGTACTGGCAGAGGAGTAAACACTGAAGCTTTCTTT; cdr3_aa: CASSTGRGVNTEAFF